The entry below gives a single T cell receptor (beta chain) sequence along with its context. Its antigen is still unknown. Caucasian adults residing in Nashville, Tennessee made up all the donors. These data originate in a study of shared clonotypes between healthy human individuals. Across the study: The composition of the donors was a couple of women and a few men aged 18 to 49.

Some clones are missing from TCRdb's copy, which holds only in-frame ones; the method was immunoSEQ multiplex PCR. The sample records fewer than 550,000 clones, roughly 85% being singletons. Points from the study as a whole: Collection of samples was limited to blood; tissue repertoires likely differ.

The CDR3 sequence is 17 residues long. Germline V gene data show CDR1 as MDHEN and CDR2 as SYDVKM. Deletions cut 3 bases from V and 1 base from J, with 18 bases between. The V gene is TRBV28, the J gene TRBJ1-1; the D gene is possibly TRBD1 (5 bases). The sequence came from a woman in her 40s in good health. Some clones in this sample may be carry-over from other donors' samples. Sequencing input: PBMCs. In DNA, the CDR3 is TGTGCCAGCAGTTTGGTGGGGCTCGGGGTACCGAACACTGAAGCTTTCTTT. It is translated as CASSLVGLGVPNTEAFF.